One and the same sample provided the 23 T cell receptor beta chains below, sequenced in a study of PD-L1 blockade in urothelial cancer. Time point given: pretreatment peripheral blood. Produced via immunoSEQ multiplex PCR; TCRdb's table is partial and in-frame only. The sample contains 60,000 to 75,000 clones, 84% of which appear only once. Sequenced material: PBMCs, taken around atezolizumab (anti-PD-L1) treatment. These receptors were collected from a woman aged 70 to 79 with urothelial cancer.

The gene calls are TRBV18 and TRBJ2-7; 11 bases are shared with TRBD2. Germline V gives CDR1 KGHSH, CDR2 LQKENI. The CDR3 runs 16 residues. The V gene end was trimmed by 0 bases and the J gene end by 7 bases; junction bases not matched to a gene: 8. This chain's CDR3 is CASSPPVAGGSSEQYF. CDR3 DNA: TGTGCCAGCTCACCACCGGTAGCGGGAGGGTCCTCGGAGCAGTACTTC.

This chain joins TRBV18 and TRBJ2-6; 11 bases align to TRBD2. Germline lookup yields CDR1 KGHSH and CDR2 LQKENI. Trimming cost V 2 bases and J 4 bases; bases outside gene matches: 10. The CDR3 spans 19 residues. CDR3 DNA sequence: TGTGCCAGCTCACCAATAGCGTCTAGCGGGAGGTCCGGGGCCAACGTCCTGACTTTC. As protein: CASSPIASSGRSGANVLTF.

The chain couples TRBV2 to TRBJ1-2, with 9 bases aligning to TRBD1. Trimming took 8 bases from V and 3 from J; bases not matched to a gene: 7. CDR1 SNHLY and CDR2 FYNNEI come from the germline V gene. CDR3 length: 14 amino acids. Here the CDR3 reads CASGEQGADYGYTF. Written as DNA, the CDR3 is TGTGCCAGCGGGGAACAGGGGGCTGACTATGGCTACACCTTC.

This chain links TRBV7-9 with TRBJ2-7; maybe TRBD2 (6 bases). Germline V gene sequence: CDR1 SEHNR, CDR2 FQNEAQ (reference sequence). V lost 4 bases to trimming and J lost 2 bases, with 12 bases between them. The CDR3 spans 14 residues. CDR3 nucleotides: TGTGCCAGCAGCTCGCGCGGGAACCCCTACGAGCAGTACTTC. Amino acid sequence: CASSSRGNPYEQYF.

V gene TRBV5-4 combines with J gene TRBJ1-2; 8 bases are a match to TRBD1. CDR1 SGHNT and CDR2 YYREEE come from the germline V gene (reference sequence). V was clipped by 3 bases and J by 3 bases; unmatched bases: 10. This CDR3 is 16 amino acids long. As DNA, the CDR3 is TGTGCCAGCAGCTCAGGACAGGGTTCCATTGACTATGGCTACACCTTC. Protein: CASSSGQGSIDYGYTF. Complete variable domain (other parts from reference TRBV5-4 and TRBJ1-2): ETGVTQSPTHLIKTRGQQVTLRCSSQSGHNTVSWYQQALGQGPQFIFQYYREEENGRGNFPPRFSGLQFPNYSSELNVNALELDDSALYLCASSSGQGSIDYGYTFGSGTRLTVV.

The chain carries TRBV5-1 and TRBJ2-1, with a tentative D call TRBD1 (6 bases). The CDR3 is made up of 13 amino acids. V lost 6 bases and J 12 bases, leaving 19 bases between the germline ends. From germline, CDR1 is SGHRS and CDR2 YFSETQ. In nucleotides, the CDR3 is TGCGCCAGCAACTTAGAACAGGGACGCGTGCAGTTCTTC. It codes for CASNLEQGRVQFF.

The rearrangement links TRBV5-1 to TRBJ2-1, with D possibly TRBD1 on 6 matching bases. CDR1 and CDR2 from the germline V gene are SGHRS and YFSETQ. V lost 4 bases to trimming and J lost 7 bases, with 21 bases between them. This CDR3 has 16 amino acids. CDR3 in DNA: TGCGCCAGCAGCCCGCCCGAGAGACAGGCCTTGAATGAGCAGTTCTTC. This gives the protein CASSPPERQALNEQFF.

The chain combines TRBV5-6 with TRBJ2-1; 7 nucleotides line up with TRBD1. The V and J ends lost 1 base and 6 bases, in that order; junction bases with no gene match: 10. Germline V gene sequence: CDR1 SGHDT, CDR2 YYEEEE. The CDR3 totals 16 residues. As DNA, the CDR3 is TGTGCCAGCAGCTTGCAGCTAGGACAGGAGAGCAATGAGCAGTTCTTC. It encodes CASSLQLGQESNEQFF.

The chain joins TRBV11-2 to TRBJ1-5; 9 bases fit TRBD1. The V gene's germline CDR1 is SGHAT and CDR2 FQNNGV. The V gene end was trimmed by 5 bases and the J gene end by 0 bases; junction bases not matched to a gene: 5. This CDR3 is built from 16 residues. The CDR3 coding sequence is TGTGCCAGCAGCCCAGGGACAGGGCTTAGCAATCAGCCCCAGCATTTT. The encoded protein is CASSPGTGLSNQPQHF.

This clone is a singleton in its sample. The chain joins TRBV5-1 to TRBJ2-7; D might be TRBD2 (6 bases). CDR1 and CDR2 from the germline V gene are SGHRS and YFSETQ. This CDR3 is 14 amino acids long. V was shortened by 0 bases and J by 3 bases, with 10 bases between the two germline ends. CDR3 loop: CASSLGISGYEQYF. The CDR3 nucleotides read TGCGCCAGCAGCTTGGGAATTAGCGGCTACGAGCAGTACTTC. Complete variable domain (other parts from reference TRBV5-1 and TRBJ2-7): KAGVTQTPRYLIKTRGQQVTLSCSPISGHRSVSWYQQTPGQGLQFLFEYFSETQRNKGNFPGRFSGRQFSNSRSEMNVSTLELGDSALYLCASSLGISGYEQYFGPGTRLTVT.

The CDR3 coding sequence is TGCGCCAGCAGATCGGTTTTCCGGGGTTCCACTGAAGCTTTCTTT. Its protein product is CASRSVFRGSTEAFF. V and J are TRBV5-1 and TRBJ1-1; the D is unclear. The CDR3 has 15 residues. Germline values: CDR1 SGHRS, CDR2 YFSETQ. V lost 5 bases to trimming and J lost 4 bases, with 18 bases between them.

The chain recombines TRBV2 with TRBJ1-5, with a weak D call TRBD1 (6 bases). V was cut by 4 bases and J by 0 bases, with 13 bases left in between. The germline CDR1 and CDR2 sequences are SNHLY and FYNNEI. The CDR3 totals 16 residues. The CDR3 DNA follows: TGTGCCAGCAGTGGGCAGGGGATCCGTAGCAATCAGCCCCAGCATTTT. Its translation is CASSGQGIRSNQPQHF.

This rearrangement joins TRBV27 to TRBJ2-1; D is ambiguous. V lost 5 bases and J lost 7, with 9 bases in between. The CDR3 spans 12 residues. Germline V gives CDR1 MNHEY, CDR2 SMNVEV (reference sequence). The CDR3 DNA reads TGTGCCAGCAGTAAATCCAGTAATGAGCAGTTCTTC. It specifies CASSKSSNEQFF.

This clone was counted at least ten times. CDR3 coding DNA: TGTGCCAGCAGCTCCCGGCCTCGACAGGGGGTCCCGAACACCGGGGAGCTGTTTTTT. Protein: CASSSRPRQGVPNTGELFF. This chain joins TRBV9 and TRBJ2-2; 9 positions agree with TRBD1. The V gene end was trimmed by 4 bases and the J gene end by 0 bases; junction bases not matched to a gene: 13. The CDR3 consists of 19 residues. Germline-derived CDR1 and CDR2 are SGDLS and YYNGEE.

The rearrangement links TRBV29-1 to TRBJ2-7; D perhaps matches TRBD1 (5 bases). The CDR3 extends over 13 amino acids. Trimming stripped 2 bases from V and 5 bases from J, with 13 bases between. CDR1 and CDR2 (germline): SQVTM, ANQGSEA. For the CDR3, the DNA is TGCAGCGTTGAAAAAGGGGAAAAGGACGAGCAGTACTTC. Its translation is CSVEKGEKDEQYF.

The DNA of the CDR3 is TGCGCCAGCAGCTTGGGTGAGAGCACCGGGGAGCTGTTTTTT. This encodes CASSLGESTGELFF. The chain has TRBV5-1 and TRBJ2-2; D ambiguous. The CDR3 sequence is 14 residues long. The germline CDR1 and CDR2 sequences are SGHRS and YFSETQ. V was clipped by 0 bases and J by 4 bases, with 7 bases between them. Complete variable domain (other parts from reference TRBV5-1 and TRBJ2-2): KAGVTQTPRYLIKTRGQQVTLSCSPISGHRSVSWYQQTPGQGLQFLFEYFSETQRNKGNFPGRFSGRQFSNSRSEMNVSTLELGDSALYLCASSLGESTGELFFGEGSRLTVL.

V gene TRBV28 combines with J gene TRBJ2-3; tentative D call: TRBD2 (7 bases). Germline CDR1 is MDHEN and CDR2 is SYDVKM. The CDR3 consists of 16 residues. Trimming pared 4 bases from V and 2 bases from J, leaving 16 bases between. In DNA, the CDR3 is TGTGCCAGCAGTTCTCCCAGGGGAGGGCACACAGATACGCAGTATTTT. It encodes CASSSPRGGHTDTQYF.

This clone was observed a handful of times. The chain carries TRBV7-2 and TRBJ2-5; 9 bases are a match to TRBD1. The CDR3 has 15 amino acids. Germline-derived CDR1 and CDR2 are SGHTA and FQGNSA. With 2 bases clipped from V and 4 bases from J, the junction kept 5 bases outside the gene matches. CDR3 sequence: CASSLLGQGRETQYF. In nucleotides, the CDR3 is TGTGCCAGCAGCTTACTGGGACAGGGTAGAGAGACCCAGTACTTC.

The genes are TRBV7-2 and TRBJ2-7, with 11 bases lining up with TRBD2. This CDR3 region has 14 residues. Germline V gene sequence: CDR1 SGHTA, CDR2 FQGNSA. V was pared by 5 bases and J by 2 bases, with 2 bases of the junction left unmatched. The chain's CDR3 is CASSPTSGTYEQYF. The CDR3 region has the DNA TGTGCCAGCAGCCCGACTAGCGGGACCTACGAGCAGTACTTC.

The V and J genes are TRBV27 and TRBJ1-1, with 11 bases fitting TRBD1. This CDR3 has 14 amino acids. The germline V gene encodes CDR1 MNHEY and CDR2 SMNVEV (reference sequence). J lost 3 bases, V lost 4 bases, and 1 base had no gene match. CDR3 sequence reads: CASSSGQGDTEAFF. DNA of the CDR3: TGTGCCAGCAGTTCGGGACAGGGGGACACTGAAGCTTTCTTT.

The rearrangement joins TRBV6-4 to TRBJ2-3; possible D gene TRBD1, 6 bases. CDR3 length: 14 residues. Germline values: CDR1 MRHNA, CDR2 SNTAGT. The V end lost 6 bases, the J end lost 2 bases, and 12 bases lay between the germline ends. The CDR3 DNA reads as TGTGCCAGCAGGCAGGACAGCTACACAGATACGCAGTATTTT. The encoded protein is CASRQDSYTDTQYF.

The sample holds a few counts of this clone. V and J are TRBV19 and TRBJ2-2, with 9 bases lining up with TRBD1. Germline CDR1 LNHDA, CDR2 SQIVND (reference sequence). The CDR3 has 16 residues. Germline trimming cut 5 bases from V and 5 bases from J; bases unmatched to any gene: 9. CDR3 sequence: CASSARQGGWTGELFF. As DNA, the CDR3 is TGTGCCAGTAGTGCGAGACAGGGGGGGTGGACCGGGGAGCTGTTTTTT.

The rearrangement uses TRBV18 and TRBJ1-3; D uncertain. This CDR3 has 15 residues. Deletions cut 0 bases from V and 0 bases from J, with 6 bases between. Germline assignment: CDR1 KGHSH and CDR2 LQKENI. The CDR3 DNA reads TGTGCCAGCTCACCACCACAGTACTCTGGAAACACCATATATTTT. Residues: CASSPPQYSGNTIYF. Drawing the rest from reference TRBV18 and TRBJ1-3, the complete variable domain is NAGVMQNPRHLVRRRGQEARLRCSPMKGHSHVYWYRQLPEEGLKFMVYLQKENIIDESGMPKERFSAEFPKEGPSILRIQQVVRGDSAAYFCASSPPQYSGNTIYFGEGSWLTVV.